This TCR beta chain comes out of a study of blood T cell repertoires in COVID-19. Turning to the study itself: The cDNA or gDNA used as material had been derived from T cells, B-cell-depleted T cells, or PBMCs.

In its sample, this clone was seen a few times. The length of the CDR3 is 11 residues. V was clipped by 3 bases and J by 13 bases, with 9 bases between them. Per germline, CDR1 LNHNV and CDR2 YYDKDF (reference sequence). Produced via immunoSEQ multiplex PCR; TCRdb's table is partial and in-frame only. The top ten hold under 6.5% of the sample, which has around 50,000 clones, around nine tenths seen once. Patients at the Seattle site were enrolled during active infection and followed longitudinally. The sequencing sample was made of peripheral blood. The V gene is TRBV15, the J gene TRBJ1-4, with D possibly TRBD1 on 5 matching bases. This sequence was found in an older woman with COVID-19, enrolled during active disease. CDR3 in amino acids: CATSSDSLLFF. In DNA form, the CDR3 reads TGTGCCACCAGCAGCGACAGTTTACTGTTTTTT.